This TCR beta chain appears in the sequencing data of a study of cytomegalovirus exposure and HLA in healthy donors (dated by TCRdb to between 2016 and 2019). Turning to the overall study: An earlier analysis of some 550 of the donors reported 250 to 300 Gb of sequence data and some 120 million unique TCR beta sequences from about 179 million T cells. An early release that covered roughly 600 HLA-typed donors contained about 300 gigabases of sequencing data and about 93 million unique TCR sequences. Among the roughly 390 genotyped donors, 75% to 90% belonged to the genetic ancestry cluster associated with self-reported Caucasian donors. The study aimed to test whether cataloging public T cell receptors could reveal signatures of past pathogen exposure. The T cell repertoires of around 730 subjects were profiled by immunosequencing and related to cytomegalovirus serostatus. Along with the approximately 600-subject first cohort, a separate validation cohort of over a hundred different subjects was used. To predict cytomegalovirus infection status, the study combined high-throughput TCR immunosequencing, statistical association of individual TCRs with disease status, and machine learning. To study patterns of TCR occurrence, a later analysis re-analyzed previously published TCR beta repertoires from around 670 donors and added high-resolution HLA genotyping. The later analysis used no new phenotypic data to find candidate immune exposures, relying instead on TCR beta sequences and their occurrence across donors. An earlier analysis of some 600 of the donors applied high-throughput TCR beta sequencing to assess whether each TCR beta V gene segment acted as functional or pseudogenic. Donor age, sex, ethnicity and CMV serostatus were collected together with the repertoire data. In a later genetic analysis, genome-wide SNP genotypes for about 65% of the roughly 670 donors were used, and that subset was treated as a discovery cohort. Every repertoire in the discovery cohort had been generated on one and the same sequencing platform. Both class I and class II loci were covered by HLA typing, at four-digit resolution. The number of typed donors differed by locus: roughly 620-640 for A, B, C, DRB1 and DQB1; 500 to 550 for DQA1; approximately 610 for DPA1; and some 430 for DPB1. Roughly five DR-DQ haplotypes were handled as single units for association and clustering because linkage in the cohort was strong. On average, about 200,000 unique TCR beta nucleotide sequences were sequenced per donor among some 420 genotyped donors of the cohort, with about 17% of those sequences being non-productive.

What the research found in general, with its limitations: Because some donors lacked HLA typing at each locus, the association tests relied only on the typed subset. Assigning TCR associations to individual alleles was difficult when HLA alleles, especially DR and DQ, strongly co-occurred. A further reported finding was that TCR beta sequences accurately predicted the HLA-A and HLA-B alleles for most subjects in the first cohort. A later genetic analysis reported fewer N-insertions in productive TCRs among donors in an Asian-associated ancestry cluster than the roughly 700-donor mean. A cluster of highly shared sequence variants was judged likely to be a technical artifact of the sequencing pipeline. The study gave a list of under 200 TCR beta chains associated with cytomegalovirus. For the cohort, immune exposure information was limited to CMV serostatus. The authors suggested that the approach could potentially be extended to other disease states and immunological phenotypes. While some public TCRs were present in many individuals, most TCR sequences turned up only very rarely across donors. Some IMGT-functional V segments, including TRBV6-2 and TRBV6-3, could not be distinguished by the 87-base-pair reads and were therefore excluded. Specific HLA alleles were associated with more than 15,000 TCR beta sequences at a false discovery rate of 0.05 in a later analysis. Presence/absence analyses assumed roughly uniform sequencing depth across donors, an assumption that may not hold. In an earlier analysis of about 600 of the donors, most TCR beta V segments appeared in productive rearrangements about 87% or about 30% of the time, broadly matching IMGT annotations. A later analysis found that most CMV-associated TCR beta chains appeared HLA-restricted, with HLA associations seemingly driven largely by CMV exposure. A later genetic analysis associated a missense DCLRE1C variant with V-gene and J-gene trimming of TCR beta chains, and an independent cohort replicated the association. Correlated functional status among segregating V segments might be attributable to linkage disequilibrium, but an unknown experimental factor could not be ruled out. In both the original and validation cohorts, the classifier was reported to diagnose cytomegalovirus status with high specificity and sensitivity. According to a later analysis, parvovirus B19, influenza, CMV and Epstein-Barr virus appeared linked to several top co-occurrence clusters. The cohort was sequenced for TCR beta chains only, and without alpha or paired-chain data the features that could be detected were limited. In a later analysis, HLA-associated TCR beta chains were found to be more clonally expanded and to have lower generation probabilities than equally common non-associated chains. The earlier analysis of approximately 560 of the donors excluded 15 to 20 rarely observed V segments, including chromosome 9 orphons, because counts were too low. A few of the identified cytomegalovirus-associated TCR beta chains were confirmed in vitro to be specific for cytomegalovirus antigens. A later analysis found that TCR association rates varied across HLA loci, with DRB1 alleles showing the most associated TCRs and HLA-C alleles the fewest.

The method was the immunoSEQ multiplex PCR assay. The multiplex PCR relied on a mix of 60 forward primers for TCR Vbeta segments and 13 reverse primers for TCR Jbeta segments. Amplification of the CDR3 region of rearranged TCR beta genes was performed with a multiplex PCR assay on genomic DNA. Amplified TCR beta libraries were sequenced as 87-base-pair reads on the Illumina HiSeq System. As for the authors' bioinformatics: Across the 666 repertoires, a later analysis counted tens of millions of unique TCR beta chains, some 11 million of which were shared by at least two donors. A nearest-neighbor algorithm error-corrected the raw reads and collapsed the reads into unique sequences, merging closely related sequences to remove PCR and sequencing errors. To assign V, D and J gene segments, CDR3 sequences were aligned to IMGT reference sequences. For a sequence to be retained, at least a six-nucleotide match to both a V gene segment and a J gene segment was required. A rearrangement was called productive if the CDR3 had no stop codons and remained in frame with V and J, and every other rearrangement was called non-productive. CDR3 was defined according to IMGT convention as the region running from the second conserved V-encoded cysteine to the conserved J-encoded phenylalanine. The earlier analysis of about 590 of the donors excluded sequences that lacked an unambiguous match to a single V gene segment. An earlier analysis of 587 of the donors classified V segments as functional when productive rearrangements were above 56.7% and as segregating when the standard deviation between donors was above 5%. To diagnose cytomegalovirus status from the catalog of TCR beta chain sequences, a statistical classification framework was built. In a later analysis, TCR nucleotide sequences were compared against IMGT/GENE-DB human TR gene sequences so that V and J genes could be assigned. The TCRdist pipeline was used in a later analysis to assign CDR3 sequences and most-parsimonious VDJ recombination scenarios. In a later analysis, each TCR beta chain was defined by its CDR3 amino acid sequence together with its V-gene family, and reads without a unique V-gene family were excluded. As a way to deal with suspected cross-contamination and a sequencing artifact, a later analysis dropped 450 to 600 nucleotide sequences that were highly shared and had low generation probability. For each public chain, a later analysis derived a clonal expansion index from normalized ranks of inferred template counts within each repertoire. Generation probabilities in a later analysis came from a VDJ recombination model fitted to out-of-frame rearrangements, and those results were checked against IGoR. In a later analysis, hypergeometric tests were used to score TCR-TCR, TCR-HLA and TCR-CMV co-occurrence, with a repertoire-size bias correction applied to TCR pairs. In a later analysis, false discovery rates were estimated by permuting HLA or CMV assignments 20 times. In a later analysis, co-occurring TCRs were grouped using DBSCAN, and TCRdist sequence similarity was added for clustering within HLA-allele-positive subsets. Co-occurrence clustering excluded repertoires with fewer than 30,000 or more than 120,000 public chains, plus five with anomalous nucleotide sharing. In its TCRdb copy, this immuneACCESS table keeps in-frame sequences only and misses some clones. Where compared with another copy, unresolved V genes explain less than half of these, and the others have no known cause. V, J and clone size were drawn from that table, and D and trimming were deduced from the DNA. The sample data list 150,000 to 190,000 clones, and around 80% of these were observed just once. Jointly, the top ten make up over 1.1% of the sample.

The cohort comprised 710 or so healthy bone marrow donors. At the time of sampling, all cohort members were nominally healthy, though unrecorded immune exposures were likely present. The donor tested CMV seronegative, placing the donor among the 350 or so seronegative members of the cohort. Every donor gave a peripheral blood sample, and the peripheral blood mononuclear cells from that sample were used for TCR beta sequencing. The Qiagen DNeasy Blood Extraction Kit was used to extract genomic DNA from the blood cell samples. Concerning this clone itself: Its cognate antigen has yet to be identified. No base-level quality is on record; no much larger clone is a single base apart.

The germline ends are 16 bases apart after V is trimmed by 7 bases and J by 4 bases. The germline V gene specifies ENHRY as CDR1 and SYGVKD as CDR2. The CDR3 spans 14 residues, from the cysteine through the phenylalanine. Only the CDR3 DNA is retained, 42 bases long and in frame from the first base. The sequencing input was PBMCs. This TCR was sampled from a young man in good health and CMV-seronegative. Here the chain combines TRBV10-3 and TRBJ1-2; D gene: possibly TRBD1, on 6 matching bases. The CDR3 region reads CAITPNRDGYGYTF. The sequenced DNA is TGTGCCATCACCCCTAACAGGGACGGCTATGGCTACACCTTC.